The rows below give T cell receptor beta chains drawn from one sample of a study of control samples from healthy donors and cancer patients. TCRdb keeps only in-frame clones here, not all; method: immunoSEQ multiplex PCR. The data contain roughly 160,000 clones, around 94% of them singletons. The sample comprised PBMCs. Receptor source: a man aged 55 to 70 with colorectal cancer. The CDR3 runs from the conserved cysteine through the conserved F or W. The order of the fields is D gene, clone size, J gene, V gene, CDR3 DNA, CDR3 protein. D genes are given only for firm matches. Clone size is stated in some rows and not others, as once, few, many or a class when expanded.

TRBD2,NA,TRBJ2-4,TRBV25-1,TGTGCCAGCAGTGAGGCCAGCGGGATTGCGAACATTCAGTACTTC,CASSEASGIANIQYF
NA,NA,TRBJ1-5,TRBV6-5,TGTGCCAGCAGGGACACAGGGTCGGGCAATCAGCCCCAGCATTTT,CASRDTGSGNQPQHF
NA,few,TRBJ2-3,TRBV4-1,TGCGCCAGCAGCCAAGAAGAGGGGGGCATGACAGATACGCAGTATTTT,CASSQEEGGMTDTQYF
NA,once,TRBJ2-3,TRBV27,TGTGCCAGCAGTAAAGCGACTAGCACAGATACGCAGTATTTT,CASSKATSTDTQYF
NA,NA,TRBJ1-1,TRBV29-1,TGCAGCGTTGAAAGGGGTAAGGTGAACACTGAAGCTTTCTTT,CSVERGKVNTEAFF
NA,NA,TRBJ2-7,TRBV6-5,TGTGCCAGCCTGAGGACAGCTTTCCTTCTCTACGAGCAGTACTTC,CASLRTAFLLYEQYF
NA,NA,TRBJ1-1,TRBV24-1,TGTGCCACCAGTGATTCGACGGATGGGGGGGGAATCACTGAAGCTTTCTTT,CATSDSTDGGGITEAFF
TRBD1,NA,TRBJ1-2,TRBV9,TGTGCCAGCAGCGCTAGGACAGGGCCCTCCAATGGCTACACCTTC,CASSARTGPSNGYTF
NA,NA,TRBJ1-1,TRBV18,TGTGCCAGCTCACCGGGCCAGAGAGGAACTGAAGCTTTCTTT,CASSPGQRGTEAFF
NA,NA,TRBJ2-5,TRBV7-9,TGTGCCAGCAGCTTACCGCTCGGGGTCGGGGCGATCCAAGAGACCCAGTACTTC,CASSLPLGVGAIQETQYF
TRBD1,NA,TRBJ2-7,TRBV5-1,TGCGCCAGCAGCAAAAGGACAGGGGCCTACGAGCAGTACTTC,CASSKRTGAYEQYF
NA,few,TRBJ2-3,TRBV5-5,TGTGCCAGCAGCTTGCAGGGCCCAGATACGCAGTATTTT,CASSLQGPDTQYF
NA,once,TRBJ2-3,TRBV7-9,TGTGCCAGCATTGTCCCGGAGGGGGGTACGCAGTATTTT,CASIVPEGGTQYF